Below are 7 T cell receptor beta chains sequenced from a single sample in a study of blood T cell repertoires in COVID-19. The repertoire was sequenced with immunoSEQ multiplex PCR; TCRdb's copy has only in-frame clones and lacks some. The repertoire holds approximately 290,000 clones, with nearly 90% as singletons. The sequenced sample consisted of PBMCs or T cells enriched from blood (not recorded which). The origin of the receptors is a woman aged 18 to 35 with acute COVID-19.

V is TRBV11-1 and J is TRBJ1-1, with 8 bases lining up with TRBD1. The CDR3 totals 16 residues. Germline CDR1 is SGHAT and CDR2 is FQDESV (reference sequence). V trimming: 4 bases; J trimming: 1 base; junction bases outside the gene matches: 8. CDR3 residues: CASSYTGGSRNTEAFF. The CDR3 DNA follows: TGTGCCAGCAGCTATACAGGGGGGTCTAGGAACACTGAAGCTTTCTTT.

This clone was seen a single time. The rearrangement links TRBV18 to TRBJ2-5; TRBD2 agrees at 9 bases. V gave up 3 bases and J gave up 3 bases; unmatched junction bases: 8. The germline V gene encodes CDR1 KGHSH and CDR2 LQKENI. The CDR3 sequence is 16 residues long. The CDR3 is CASSPLLAGPKETQYF. The CDR3 region has the DNA TGTGCCAGCTCACCCCTCCTAGCGGGACCAAAAGAGACCCAGTACTTC.

This clone has only one observation. The chain employs TRBV19 and TRBJ2-1; 9 bases line up with TRBD2. Germline V CDR1 and CDR2: LNHDA, SQIVND (reference sequence). The CDR3 totals 17 residues. J lost 4 bases, V lost 3 bases, and 10 bases had no gene match. DNA for the CDR3: TGTGCCAGTAGTATCTATTTCGGGACTAGCCGGTACAATGAGCAGTTCTTC. Its protein product is CASSIYFGTSRYNEQFF.

This chain connects TRBV29-1 to TRBJ2-1; possible D gene TRBD2, 5 bases. Looked up from germline, CDR1 is SQVTM and CDR2 is ANQGSEA. The CDR3 runs to 13 residues. In DNA form, the CDR3 reads TGCAGTTACCACTACGGGAACGACAATGAGCAGTTCTTC. This translates into CSYHYGNDNEQFF.

This sequence joins TRBV29-1 and TRBJ1-2; a possible D gene is TRBD1 (5 bases). Germline values: CDR1 SQVTM, CDR2 ANQGSEA. The CDR3 loop spans 13 amino acids. Between the trimmed V and J ends, which lost 3 bases and 7 bases, there was a span of 15 bases. This CDR3 is CSVEDGGAGGYTF. CDR3 bases: TGCAGCGTTGAGGACGGAGGGGCGGGTGGCTACACCTTC. Combining the CDR3 with reference TRBV29-1 and TRBJ1-2 gives the whole variable domain SAVISQKPSRDICQRGTSLTIQCQVDSQVTMMFWYRQQPGQSLTLIATANQGSEATYESGFVIDKFPISRPNLTFSTLTVSNMSPEDSSIYLCSVEDGGAGGYTFGSGTRLTVV.

This clone was seen a handful of times. The gene calls are TRBV30 and TRBJ1-2, with 7 bases lining up with TRBD1. The V gene's germline CDR1 is GTSNPN and CDR2 SVGIG (reference sequence). This CDR3 has 14 amino acids. Trimming took 0 bases from V and 7 from J; bases not matched to a gene: 8. The DNA for the CDR3 is TGTGCCTGGAGTGTAAAGGGGGCGCATCGTGGCTACACCTTC. Protein product: CAWSVKGAHRGYTF.

The rearrangement joins TRBV19 to TRBJ2-5; D possibly corresponds to TRBD1 (5 bases). This CDR3 is 14 amino acids long. V lost 3 bases, J lost 4 bases, and 12 bases lay in between. Germline CDR1 is LNHDA and CDR2 is SQIVND (reference sequence). CDR3 region: CASSIGQGTETQYF. The CDR3 DNA reads as TGTGCCAGTAGTATCGGGCAGGGTACAGAGACCCAGTACTTC.